This paragraph covers one T cell receptor (beta chain) sequence. Its antigen is currently not known. No qualities accompany the bases; no much larger clone lies one base away. Sample time point, as interpreted from the label and publication: identical roughly 10-day culture without peptide (control). Mismatch repair deficiency was established in every enrolled patient by polymerase chain reaction or immunohistochemistry. A few patients who responded to pembrolizumab therapy underwent TCR sequencing. Each of fewer than 10 ELISpot-reactive candidate neoantigen peptides was used in an approximately ten-day in vitro stimulation prior to TCR sequencing. A control culture with no peptide was handled in the same way and served as the baseline for calculating clone fold changes. The phase II trial prospectively tested pembrolizumab PD-1 blockade in advanced mismatch repair-deficient cancers regardless of tissue of origin.

The CDR1 and CDR2 encoded by the germline V gene are SGHAT and FQNNGV. The CDR3 goes from the cysteine to the phenylalanine over 13 residues. The sequence is cut down to CDR3 DNA, 39 bases in frame from base 1. This specimen comes from a study of PD-1 blockade in mismatch repair-deficient tumors (dated by TCRdb to about 2017). Background on the whole study: Between late 2013 and 2016, the trial enrolled around 86 consecutive patients with about a dozen mismatch repair-deficient cancer types, every one of whom had been previously treated and was progressing. Tumor-associated T cell clones in the peripheral blood of patients responding to PD-1 blockade were tracked using deep sequencing of TCR CDR3 regions. What the study reported, not specific to this receptor: Clonal expansion was elicited by three of the seven peptides, yielding 140 or so unique blood TCRs of which seven were also found in tumor, and every positive peptide was derived from frameshift mutations. After pembrolizumab, tumor-resident clones, which were often undetectable in blood before treatment, expanded rapidly and then contracted, generally ahead of radiologic responses.

Libraries were prepared through the immunoSEQ multiplex PCR assay. In the source study's methods: A clone was defined as neoantigen-specific if the clone expanded significantly to the relevant peptide but showed no significant expansion to any other peptide tested. In TCRdb, the immuneACCESS table is reduced to in-frame sequences with V and J assigned. These tables do not hold every clone; where another copy was compared, an unresolved V gene accounts for under half, and the others remain unexplained. D and trimming were read from the DNA, whereas the V and J calls and clone size are those reported in that table. The sample profile shows over 13,000 clones; 85% to 90% of them were found once. The leading ten clones occupy about an eighth of the sample.

The sequence was obtained from an adult with mismatch repair-deficient cancer. The specimen comprised cells cultured in vitro, sampled from a patient treated with pembrolizumab. Recombination joined TRBV11-2 with TRBJ2-7; the D call is possibly TRBD1 or TRBD2, each sharing 5 bases. The CDR3 has the sequence CATAEGPSYEQYF. The sequenced DNA: TGTGCGACAGCTGAGGGGCCCTCCTACGAGCAGTACTTC.